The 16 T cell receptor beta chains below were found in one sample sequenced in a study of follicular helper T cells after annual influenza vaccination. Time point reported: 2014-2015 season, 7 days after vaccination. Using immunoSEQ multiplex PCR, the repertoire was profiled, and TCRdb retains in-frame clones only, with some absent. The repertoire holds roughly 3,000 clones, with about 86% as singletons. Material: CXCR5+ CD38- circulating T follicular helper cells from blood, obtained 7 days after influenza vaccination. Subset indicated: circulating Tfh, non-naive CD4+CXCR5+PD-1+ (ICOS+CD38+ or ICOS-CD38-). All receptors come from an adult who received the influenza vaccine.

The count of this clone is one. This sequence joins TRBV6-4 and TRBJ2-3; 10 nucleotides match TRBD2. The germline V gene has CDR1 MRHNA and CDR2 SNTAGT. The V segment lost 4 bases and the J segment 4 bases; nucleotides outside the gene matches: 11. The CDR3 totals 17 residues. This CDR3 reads CASSAQPWSGGADTQYF. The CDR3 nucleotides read TGTGCCAGCAGTGCCCAACCCTGGAGCGGGGGGGCAGATACGCAGTATTTT.

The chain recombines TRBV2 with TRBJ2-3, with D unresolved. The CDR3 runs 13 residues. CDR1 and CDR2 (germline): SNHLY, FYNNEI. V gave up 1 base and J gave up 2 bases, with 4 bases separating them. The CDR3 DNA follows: TGTGCCAGCAGTGAAGGGGACACAGATACGCAGTATTTT. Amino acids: CASSEGDTDTQYF.

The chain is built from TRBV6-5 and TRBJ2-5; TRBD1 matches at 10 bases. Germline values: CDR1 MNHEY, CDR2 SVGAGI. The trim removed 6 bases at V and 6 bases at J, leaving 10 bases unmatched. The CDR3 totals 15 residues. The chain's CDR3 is CASRSGTGDLKTQYF. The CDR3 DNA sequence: TGTGCCAGCAGGTCCGGGACAGGGGATCTGAAGACCCAGTACTTC.

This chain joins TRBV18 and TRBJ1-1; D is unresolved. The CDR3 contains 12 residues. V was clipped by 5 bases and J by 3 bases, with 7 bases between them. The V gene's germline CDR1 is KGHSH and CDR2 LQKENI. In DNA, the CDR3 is TGTGCCAGCTCAAGGAGGGACACTGAAGCTTTCTTT. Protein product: CASSRRDTEAFF.

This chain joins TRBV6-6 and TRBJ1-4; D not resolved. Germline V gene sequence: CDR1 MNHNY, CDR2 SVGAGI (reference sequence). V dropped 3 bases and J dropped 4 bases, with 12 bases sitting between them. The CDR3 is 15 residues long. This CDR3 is CASSYLRAGNEKLFF. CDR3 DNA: TGTGCCAGCAGTTATCTGAGGGCTGGTAATGAAAAACTGTTTTTT.

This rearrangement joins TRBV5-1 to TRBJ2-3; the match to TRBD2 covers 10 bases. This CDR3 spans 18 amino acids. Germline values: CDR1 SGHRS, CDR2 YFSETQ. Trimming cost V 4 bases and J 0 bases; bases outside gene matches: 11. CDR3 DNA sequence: TGCGCCAGCAGCGTAGGGACTAGCGCCAGCTCTAGCACAGATACGCAGTATTTT. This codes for CASSVGTSASSSTDTQYF.

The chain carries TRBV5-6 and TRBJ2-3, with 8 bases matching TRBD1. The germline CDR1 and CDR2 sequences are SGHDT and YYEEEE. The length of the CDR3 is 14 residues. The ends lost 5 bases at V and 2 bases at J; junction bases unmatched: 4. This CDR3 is CASRTGEATDTQYF. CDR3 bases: TGTGCCAGCAGGACAGGGGAGGCCACAGATACGCAGTATTTT.

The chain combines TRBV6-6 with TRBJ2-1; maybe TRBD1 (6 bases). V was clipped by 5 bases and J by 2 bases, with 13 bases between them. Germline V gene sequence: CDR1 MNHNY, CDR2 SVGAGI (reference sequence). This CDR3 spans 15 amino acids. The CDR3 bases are TGTGCCAGCAGTGACACAGGGAGTACCTACAATGAGCAGTTCTTC. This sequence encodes CASSDTGSTYNEQFF.

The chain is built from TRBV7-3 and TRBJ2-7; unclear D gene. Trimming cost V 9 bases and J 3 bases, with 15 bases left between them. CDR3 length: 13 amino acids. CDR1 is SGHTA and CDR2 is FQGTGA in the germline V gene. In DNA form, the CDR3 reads TGTGCCAGTTCTCCCGGGCCCTTCTACGAGCAGTACTTC. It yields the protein CASSPGPFYEQYF.

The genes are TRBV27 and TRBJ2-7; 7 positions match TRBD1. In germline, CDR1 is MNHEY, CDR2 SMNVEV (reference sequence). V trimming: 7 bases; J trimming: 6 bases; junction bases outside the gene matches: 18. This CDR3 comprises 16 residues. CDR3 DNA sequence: TGTGCCAGCACCCCGGACAGGAGAGCTCGGAAGATCGAGCAGTACTTC. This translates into CASTPDRRARKIEQYF.

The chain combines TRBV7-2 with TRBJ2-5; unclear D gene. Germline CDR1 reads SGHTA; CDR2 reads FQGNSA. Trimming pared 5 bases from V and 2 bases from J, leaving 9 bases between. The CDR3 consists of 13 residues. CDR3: CASSRTQQETQYF. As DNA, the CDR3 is TGTGCCAGCAGCCGAACACAGCAAGAGACCCAGTACTTC.

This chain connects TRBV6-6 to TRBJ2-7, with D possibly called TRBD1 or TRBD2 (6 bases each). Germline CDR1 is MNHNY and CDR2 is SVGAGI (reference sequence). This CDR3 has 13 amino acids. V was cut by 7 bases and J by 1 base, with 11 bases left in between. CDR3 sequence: CASIGGGSYEQYF. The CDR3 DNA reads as TGTGCCAGCATTGGAGGGGGGTCCTACGAGCAGTACTTC.

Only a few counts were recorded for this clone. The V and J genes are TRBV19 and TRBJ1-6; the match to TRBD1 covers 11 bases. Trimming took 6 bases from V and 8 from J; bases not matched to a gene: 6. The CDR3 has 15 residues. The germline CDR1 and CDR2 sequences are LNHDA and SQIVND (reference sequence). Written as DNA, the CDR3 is TGTGCCAGTAGATTTGGGACAGGGGGGGATTCACCCCTCCACTTT. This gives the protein CASRFGTGGDSPLHF.

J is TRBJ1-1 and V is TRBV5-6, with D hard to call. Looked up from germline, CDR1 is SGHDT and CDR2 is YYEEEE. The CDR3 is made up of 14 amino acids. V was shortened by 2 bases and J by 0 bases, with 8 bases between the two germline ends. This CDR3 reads CASSLRRMNTEAFF. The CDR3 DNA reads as TGTGCCAGCAGCTTACGACGGATGAACACTGAAGCTTTCTTT.

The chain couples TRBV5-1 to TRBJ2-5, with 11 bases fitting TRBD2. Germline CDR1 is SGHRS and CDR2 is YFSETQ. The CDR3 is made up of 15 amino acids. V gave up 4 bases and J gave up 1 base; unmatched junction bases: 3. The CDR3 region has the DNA TGCGCCAGCAGCAGGGGACTAGCGGCCCAAGAGACCCAGTACTTC. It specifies CASSRGLAAQETQYF.

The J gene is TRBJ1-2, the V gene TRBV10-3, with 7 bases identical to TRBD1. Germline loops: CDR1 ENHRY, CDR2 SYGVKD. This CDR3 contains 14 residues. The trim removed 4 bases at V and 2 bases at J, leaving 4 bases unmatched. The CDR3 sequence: CAISGRDRNYGYTF. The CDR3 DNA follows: TGTGCCATCAGTGGAAGGGACAGAAACTATGGCTACACCTTC.